This entry is about one T cell receptor beta chain. The antigen remains unidentified. Single viable CD3+CD4+CD8-CD45RO+ cells were sorted as the memory CD4+ T cells. Donors' CMV status reflects serum IgG against pp150, pp28, p38, p52. This entry comes from a study of memory CD4+ T cells and cytomegalovirus serostatus. The repertoire was sequenced with immunoSEQ multiplex PCR; TCRdb's copy has only in-frame clones and lacks some. The table includes more than 50,000 clones, about 73% detected once. Findings and caveats of the study: A US-trained random forest predicted CMV serostatus with median AUC approximately 0.9. CD4+ memory repertoires contained about two fifths of the roughly 160 reported CMV TCRbeta sequences.

CDR1 and CDR2 from the germline V gene are MDHEN and SYDVKM. Trimming shortened V by 6 bases and J by 5 bases, and 11 bases separated the two germline ends. The CDR3 spans 14 residues. The genes are TRBV28 and TRBJ1-6; possible D gene TRBD1, 5 bases. Specimen: memory CD4+ T cells from blood. The clonotype was recovered from an adult in good health and CMV-seronegative. The CDR3 DNA is TGTGCCAGCAGGAAGGGGCTAAATAATTCACCCCTCCACTTT. Translated, it gives CASRKGLNNSPLHF.